The sequence of this T cell receptor beta chain was determined in a study of beta chain features in type 1 diabetes. Study results and caveats: For Type 1 diabetes patients, all four CD4+ subsets carried TCRB CDR3s that were moderately but significantly shorter. Type 1 diabetes patients had fewer VDJ junction insertions and more deletions. Whether HLA type affects TCRB rearrangement stayed undetermined in the present work.

Every isolated RNA sample was fully reverse transcribed, so sequencing captured expressed TCRB transcripts. The repertoire was sequenced with immunoSEQ multiplex PCR; TCRdb's copy has only in-frame clones and lacks some. The sample includes some 290,000 clones, roughly an eighth of them seen just once. Purity exceeding 95% was reached by all sorted populations. This clone was recorded a few times. What it recognizes is unknown. The specimen sequenced was naive CD4+ T cells from blood. This receptor was taken from a man aged 25-45 years with type 1 diabetes.

The CDR3 nucleotides are TGTGCCAGCGGAGATGGGGATACGCAGTATTTT. Translation gives CASGDGDTQYF. The chain carries TRBV18 and TRBJ2-3, with D uncertain. The CDR3 runs to 11 residues. Trimming pared 8 bases from V and 6 bases from J, leaving 9 bases between. Germline assignment: CDR1 KGHSH and CDR2 LQKENI.